These 2 T cell receptor beta chains were all obtained from the same sample, sequenced in a study of blood T cell repertoires in COVID-19. TCRdb's copy holds only in-frame clones and misses some; the assay was immunoSEQ multiplex PCR. Of under 130,000 clones listed, roughly four fifths were seen once; the top ten hold over 15%. Sequencing used peripheral blood. The receptors shown here come from a woman of 80 years or more with acute or convalescent COVID-19.

The rearrangement joins TRBV11-2 to TRBJ2-1; TRBD1 agrees at 10 bases. The V segment lost 6 bases and the J segment 4 bases; nucleotides outside the gene matches: 6. Germline CDR1 reads SGHAT; CDR2 reads FQNNGV. The CDR3 totals 15 residues. CDR3 nucleotide sequence: TGTGCCAGCAGTTGGGACAGGGGAGAGTACAATGAGCAGTTCTTC. It yields the protein CASSWDRGEYNEQFF.

This clone showed up just a few times. The chain employs TRBV5-4 and TRBJ1-6; TRBD1 matches 11 bases. The V gene end was trimmed by 4 bases and the J gene end by 9 bases; junction bases not matched to a gene: 9. The CDR3 sequence is 16 residues long. CDR1 and CDR2 from the germline V gene are SGHNT and YYREEE (reference sequence). The CDR3 loop is CASSPGQGANPSPLHF. The DNA of the CDR3 is TGTGCCAGCAGCCCCGGACAGGGGGCGAATCCTTCACCCCTCCACTTT. Combining the CDR3 with reference TRBV5-4 and TRBJ1-6 gives the whole variable domain ETGVTQSPTHLIKTRGQQVTLRCSSQSGHNTVSWYQQALGQGPQFIFQYYREEENGRGNFPPRFSGLQFPNYSSELNVNALELDDSALYLCASSPGQGANPSPLHFGNGTRLTVT.